The clone carrying this TCR beta chain showed up many times. Libraries of TCR beta came from iRepertoire HTBI primers plus Arm-PCR of CDR3 regions. TCRdb reprocessed the multiplex PCR reads via MiXCR and lists one record per CDR3 protein. The table lists about 460,000 distinct CDR3 sequences, approximately 22% of them singletons, with around 13% in the top ten. The germline V gene has CDR1 MNHEY and CDR2 SVGEGT. The CDR3 covers 13 residues. Trimming pared 4 bases from V and 1 base from J, leaving 7 bases between. These data are taken from a study of regulatory T cells in long-lasting Graves disease. The time point was: persistent/refractory GD, antithyroid drugs over 5 years with positive TRAb. Isolated PBMC RNA provided the starting material for the TCR library.

The sequence came from a female donor with Graves disease. The V and J genes are TRBV6-2 or TRBV6-3 and TRBJ1-1; unclear D gene. This material consisted of peripheral blood mononuclear cells (PBMCs), taken when the disease was refractory, from a patient treated with antithyroid drugs. The chain's CDR3 is CASSSGKNTEAFF. In DNA, the CDR3 is TGTGCCAGCAGTTCCGGGAAGAACACTGAAGCTTTCTTT.